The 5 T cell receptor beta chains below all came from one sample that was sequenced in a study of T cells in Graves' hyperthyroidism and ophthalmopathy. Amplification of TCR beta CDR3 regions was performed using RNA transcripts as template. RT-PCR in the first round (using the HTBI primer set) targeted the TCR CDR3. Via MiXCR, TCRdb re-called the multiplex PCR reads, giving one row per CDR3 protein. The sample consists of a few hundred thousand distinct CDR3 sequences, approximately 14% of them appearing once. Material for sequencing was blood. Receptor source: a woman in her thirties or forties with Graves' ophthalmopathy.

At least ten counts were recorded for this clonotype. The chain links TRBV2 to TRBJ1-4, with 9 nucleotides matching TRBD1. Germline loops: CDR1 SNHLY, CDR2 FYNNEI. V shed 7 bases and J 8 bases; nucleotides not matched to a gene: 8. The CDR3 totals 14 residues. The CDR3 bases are TGTGCCAGCAACCTACAGGGGGCGTGGGAAAAACTGTTTTTT. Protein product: CASNLQGAWEKLFF.

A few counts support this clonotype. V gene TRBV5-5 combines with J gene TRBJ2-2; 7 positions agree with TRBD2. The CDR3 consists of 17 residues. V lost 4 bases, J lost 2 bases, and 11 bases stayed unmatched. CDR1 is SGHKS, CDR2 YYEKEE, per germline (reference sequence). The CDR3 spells CASSLSLQGLNTGELFF. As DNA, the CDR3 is TGTGCCAGCAGCCTTAGTCTCCAGGGACTAAACACCGGGGAGCTGTTTTTT.

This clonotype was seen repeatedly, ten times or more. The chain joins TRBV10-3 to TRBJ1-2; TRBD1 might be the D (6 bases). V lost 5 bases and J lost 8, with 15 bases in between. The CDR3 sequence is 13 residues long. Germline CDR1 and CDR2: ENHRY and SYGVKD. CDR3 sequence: CAISQDSQKGYTF. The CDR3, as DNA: TGTGCCATCAGTCAGGACAGTCAGAAGGGCTACACCTTC.

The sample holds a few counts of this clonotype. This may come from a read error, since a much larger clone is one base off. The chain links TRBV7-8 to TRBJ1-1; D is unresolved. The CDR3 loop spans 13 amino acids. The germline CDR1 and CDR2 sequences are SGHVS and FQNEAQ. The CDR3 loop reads CASSYELNTETFF. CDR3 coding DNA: TGTGCCAGCAGCTACGAATTGAACACTGAAACTTTCTTT.

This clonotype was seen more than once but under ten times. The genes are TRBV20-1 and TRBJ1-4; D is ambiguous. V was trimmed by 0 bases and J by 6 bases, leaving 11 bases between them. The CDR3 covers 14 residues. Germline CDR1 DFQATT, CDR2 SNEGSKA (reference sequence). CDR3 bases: TGCAGTGCTAGAGAGGCGGCGGTGGATGAAAAACTGTTTTTT. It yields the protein CSAREAAVDEKLFF.